The present T cell receptor (beta chain) was sequenced within a study of blood T cell repertoires in COVID-19. Study-wide background: Acute and convalescent COVID-19 samples came from the United States, Italy and Spain.

Germline CDR1 and CDR2: SNHLY and FYNNEI. The CDR3 has 13 residues. Trimming took off 7 bases at V and 6 bases at J, with 15 bases between the two ends. Original methodology: Reference gene primer amplification gave estimated nucleated cell counts. The protocol was immunoSEQ multiplex PCR, while the TCRdb copy is restricted to in-frame clones and leaves out a portion. V and J calls and clone size come straight from that table; D and trimming were deduced from the DNA. Among tens of thousands of clones listed, approximately 91% were seen once. V is TRBV2 and J is TRBJ1-1; no clear D gene. The clonotype originates from an older woman with active COVID-19. Sequenced: peripheral blood. This CDR3 is CASIRHGIPEAFF. In DNA, the CDR3 is TGTGCCAGCATCAGGCATGGAATCCCTGAAGCTTTCTTT.